This TCR beta chain was found in a study of technical replicates of blood from a handful of donors. CDR1 MNHNS and CDR2 SASEGT come from the germline V gene. CDR3 length: 13 amino acids. Trimming took 1 base from V and 7 from J, leaving 10 bases between them. Method: immunoSEQ multiplex PCR; TCRdb's copy keeps in-frame clones and lacks some. This sample has some 12,000 clones, with roughly 80% found just once. The sample consisted of PBMCs. The clonotype comes from a human donor in good health. The chain links TRBV6-1 to TRBJ2-5; no clear D gene. This CDR3 reads CASSEELMRTQYF. As DNA, the CDR3 is TGTGCCAGCAGTGAAGAACTCATGCGGACCCAGTACTTC.